Below, 17 T cell receptor beta chains from the same sample are listed, as sequenced in a study of OX40 agonist ivuxolimab in advanced cancers. Only in-frame clones appear in the TCRdb table, and some are missing; sequencing was by immunoSEQ multiplex PCR. The sample contains tens of thousands of clones, around 80% of which appear only once. The material was CD4+ or CD8+ T cells sorted from blood, obtained in a trial of the OX40 agonist ivuxolimab. The receptors stem from an adult with an advanced solid tumor such as melanoma, head and neck, liver or kidney cancer.

The chain employs TRBV27 and TRBJ2-3; no clear D gene. Germline V CDR1 and CDR2: MNHEY, SMNVEV (reference sequence). CDR3 length: 16 amino acids. V gave up 0 bases and J gave up 2 bases, with 12 bases separating them. CDR3 in DNA: TGTGCCAGCAGTTTATCGCACTCCCGGGCCACAGATACGCAGTATTTT. Its protein is CASSLSHSRATDTQYF.

The genes are TRBV27 and TRBJ2-5, with D perhaps TRBD2 (7 bases). The CDR3 is 15 residues long. Trimming took off 1 base at V and 2 bases at J, with 11 bases between the two ends. Germline assignment: CDR1 MNHEY and CDR2 SMNVEV (reference sequence). The CDR3 region is CASSLFGGRQETQYF. In DNA form, the CDR3 reads TGTGCCAGCAGTTTATTCGGGGGGCGGCAAGAGACCCAGTACTTC.

This rearrangement joins TRBV19 to TRBJ1-2; 9 bases map to TRBD1. V shed 6 bases, J shed 8 bases, and the junction held 22 bases outside the gene matches. Germline-derived CDR1 and CDR2 are LNHDA and SQIVND (reference sequence). The CDR3 extends over 18 amino acids. CDR3 protein: CASRTAKSWTGVSDGYTF. CDR3 sequence (DNA): TGTGCCAGTAGAACCGCGAAATCCTGGACAGGGGTCAGCGACGGCTACACCTTC.

V usage is TRBV6-1 and J usage is TRBJ2-1; D not certain. Trimming removed 7 bases from V and 6 bases from J, with 7 bases in between. The CDR3 has 11 amino acids. The germline V gene has CDR1 MNHNS and CDR2 SASEGT. DNA of the CDR3: TGTGCCAGCACCGAAGTCAATGAGCAGTTCTTC. Residues: CASTEVNEQFF.

The rearrangement uses TRBV5-4 and TRBJ2-7; D might be TRBD1 (6 bases). The CDR3 runs 14 residues. Trimming removed 1 base at V and 5 bases at J, with 13 bases between. The germline CDR1 and CDR2 sequences are SGHNT and YYREEE (reference sequence). The CDR3 loop is CASSLFGRGHEQYF. The CDR3 nucleotides are TGTGCCAGCAGCTTGTTTGGCAGGGGTCACGAGCAGTACTTC. The full variable domain, its missing parts supplied by reference TRBV5-4 and TRBJ2-7, is ETGVTQSPTHLIKTRGQQVTLRCSSQSGHNTVSWYQQALGQGPQFIFQYYREEENGRGNFPPRFSGLQFPNYSSELNVNALELDDSALYLCASSLFGRGHEQYFGPGTRLTVT.

The rearrangement joins TRBV1 to TRBJ2-2; the DNA was not compared with TRBD2, the D call given in the table. TRBV1 is termed a pseudogene. The CDR3 consists of 17 residues. The CDR3 bases are TGCACCAGCAGCCAAGGGTCTGCGGGGGGGAACACCGGGGAGCTGTTTTTT. This gives the protein CTSSQGSAGGNTGELFF.

The chain joins TRBV28 to TRBJ2-5, with D perhaps TRBD2 (6 bases). Trimming took 6 bases from V and 9 from J, leaving 23 bases between them. Germline assignment: CDR1 MDHEN and CDR2 SYDVKM. The CDR3 has 15 residues. CDR3: CASRSTRRGSAAQYF. The CDR3 DNA follows: TGTGCCAGCAGGTCCACCCGTCGGGGGTCAGCGGCCCAGTACTTC. Full variable domain (remainder filled in from reference TRBV28 and TRBJ2-5): DVKVTQSSRYLVKRTGEKVFLECVQDMDHENMFWYRQDPGLGLRLIYFSYDVKMKEKGDIPEGYSVSREKKERFSLILESASTNQTSMYLCASRSTRRGSAAQYFGPGTRLLVL.

The V and J genes are TRBV5-8 and TRBJ2-3; a weak D match, TRBD2 (6 bases). The V end was cut by 5 bases, the J end by 2 bases, with 12 bases between. In germline, CDR1 is SGHTS, CDR2 YDEGEE. The CDR3 is 14 amino acids. The CDR3 nucleotides are TGTGCCAGCAGGCAGGGACTGTTCACAGATACGCAGTATTTT. This codes for CASRQGLFTDTQYF.

The chain recombines TRBV5-1 with TRBJ1-3; 9 bases line up with TRBD1. CDR1 is SGHRS, CDR2 YFSETQ, per germline. The CDR3 is made up of 14 amino acids. V was clipped by 7 bases and J by 4 bases; unmatched bases: 6. The chain's CDR3 is CASHTGGMGNTIYF. The CDR3 DNA reads as TGCGCCAGCCATACAGGGGGCATGGGAAACACCATATATTTT.

This clone came up once. The genes are TRBV13 and TRBJ1-3; no clear D gene. The CDR3 spans 13 residues. The V end lost 5 bases, the J end lost 4 bases, and 9 bases lay between the germline ends. CDR1 and CDR2 (germline): PRHDT, FYEKMQ (reference sequence). CDR3 DNA sequence: TGTGCCAGCAGCATCCAGGCCGGAAACACCATATATTTT. This sequence encodes CASSIQAGNTIYF.

The chain joins TRBV6-5 to TRBJ1-5; D ambiguous. V was shortened by 11 bases and J by 3 bases, with 17 bases between the two germline ends. CDR3 length: 14 amino acids. In germline, CDR1 is MNHEY, CDR2 SVGAGI. DNA for the CDR3: TGTGCCGGACGGGCCCTCGGCCCCAATCAGCCCCAGCATTTT. Translating it yields CAGRALGPNQPQHF.

The V and J genes are TRBV11-2 and TRBJ2-1; a possible D gene is TRBD2 (6 bases). V lost 5 bases and J 10 bases, leaving 15 bases between the germline ends. Germline CDR1 and CDR2: SGHAT and FQNNGV. The CDR3 extends over 13 amino acids. The CDR3, as DNA: TGTGCCAGCAGCCCCGGACGGAGCGGGGAGCAGTTCTTC. Protein sequence: CASSPGRSGEQFF. The whole variable domain, remainder taken from reference TRBV11-2 and TRBJ2-1, is EAGVAQSPRYKIIEKRQSVAFWCNPISGHATLYWYQQILGQGPKLLIQFQNNGVVDDSQLPKDRFSAERLKGVDSTLKIQPAKLEDSAVYLCASSPGRSGEQFFGPGTRLTVL.

The chain combines TRBV11-3 with TRBJ2-7; a weak D match, TRBD2 (5 bases). Looked up from germline, CDR1 is SGHNT and CDR2 is YENEEA. V lost 5 bases and J 0 bases, leaving 8 bases between the germline ends. The CDR3 totals 13 residues. CDR3 sequence: CASSERFSYEQYF. In DNA, the CDR3 is TGTGCCAGCAGCGAGCGGTTCTCCTACGAGCAGTACTTC. The full variable domain, its missing parts supplied by reference TRBV11-3 and TRBJ2-7, is EAGVVQSPRYKIIEKKQPVAFWCNPISGHNTLYWYLQNLGQGPELLIRYENEEAVDDSQLPKDRFSAERLKGVDSTLKIQPAELGDSAVYLCASSERFSYEQYFGPGTRLTVT.

This clone appeared once. J is TRBJ1-1 and V is TRBV5-5; D unresolved. V was cut by 2 bases and J by 0 bases, with 11 bases left in between. The CDR3 consists of 15 residues. Per the germline V gene, CDR1 is SGHKS and CDR2 is YYEKEE (reference sequence). CDR3 residues: CASSFSAGLNTEAFF. CDR3 DNA sequence: TGTGCCAGCAGCTTCTCTGCTGGTCTGAACACTGAAGCTTTCTTT.

This clone was detected a few times. The chain employs TRBV7-9 and TRBJ2-7; D perhaps matches TRBD1 (6 bases). The CDR3 has 14 amino acids. Germline V gene sequence: CDR1 SEHNR, CDR2 FQNEAQ (reference sequence). The V end lost 4 bases, the J end lost 2 bases, and 12 bases lay between the germline ends. The CDR3 sequence: CASSSTGPPYEQYF. In nucleotides, the CDR3 is TGTGCCAGCAGCTCCACAGGGCCCCCCTACGAGCAGTACTTC.

The rearrangement links TRBV5-4 to TRBJ2-5; 7 bases are shared with TRBD1. The CDR3 sequence is 14 residues long. Germline loops: CDR1 SGHNT, CDR2 YYREEE (reference sequence). Unmatched junction bases numbered 7, after V lost 3 bases and J lost 5 bases. CDR3 sequence: CASSSVTGKETQYF. DNA of the CDR3: TGTGCCAGCAGCTCCGTGACAGGGAAGGAGACCCAGTACTTC. Combining the CDR3 with reference TRBV5-4 and TRBJ2-5 gives the whole variable domain ETGVTQSPTHLIKTRGQQVTLRCSSQSGHNTVSWYQQALGQGPQFIFQYYREEENGRGNFPPRFSGLQFPNYSSELNVNALELDDSALYLCASSSVTGKETQYFGPGTRLLVL.

In its sample, this clone was seen once. This chain connects TRBV6-6 to TRBJ2-7; a weak D match, TRBD1 (6 bases). Germline V gene lookup returns CDR1 MNHNY and CDR2 SVGAGI (reference sequence). V lost 5 bases and J 1 base, leaving 15 bases between the germline ends. The CDR3 runs to 15 residues. As DNA, the CDR3 is TGTGCCAGCAGTACTACGGCAGGGGCTTCCTACGAGCAGTACTTC. This translates into CASSTTAGASYEQYF.